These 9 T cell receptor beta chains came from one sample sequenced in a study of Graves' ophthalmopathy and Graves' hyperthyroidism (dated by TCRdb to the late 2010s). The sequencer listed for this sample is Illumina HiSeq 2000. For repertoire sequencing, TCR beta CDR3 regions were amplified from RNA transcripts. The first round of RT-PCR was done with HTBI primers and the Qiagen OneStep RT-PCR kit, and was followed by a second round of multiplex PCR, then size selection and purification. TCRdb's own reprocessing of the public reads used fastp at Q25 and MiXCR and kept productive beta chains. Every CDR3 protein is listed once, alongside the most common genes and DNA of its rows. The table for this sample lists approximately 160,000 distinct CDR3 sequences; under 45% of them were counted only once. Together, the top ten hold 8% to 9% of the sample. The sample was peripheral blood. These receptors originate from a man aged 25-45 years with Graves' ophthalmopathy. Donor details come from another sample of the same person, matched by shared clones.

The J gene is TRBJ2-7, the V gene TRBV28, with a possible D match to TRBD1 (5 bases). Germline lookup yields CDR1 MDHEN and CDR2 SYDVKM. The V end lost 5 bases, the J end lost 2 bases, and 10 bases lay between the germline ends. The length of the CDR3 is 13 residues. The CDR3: CASSLRVPYEQYF. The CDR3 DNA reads TGTGCCAGCAGTCTCAGGGTCCCCTACGAGCAGTACTTC.

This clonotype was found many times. CDR3 region: CASSRLGSLELHYNSPLHF. The CDR3 DNA sequence: TGTGCCAGCAGCCGACTCGGCAGCCTCGAACTTCACTATAATTCACCCCTCCACTTT. This sequence joins TRBV27 and TRBJ1-6; no firm D call. The CDR3 contains 19 residues. Germline CDR1 and CDR2: MNHEY and SMNVEV (reference sequence). Trimming removed 6 bases at V and 3 bases at J, with 24 bases between.

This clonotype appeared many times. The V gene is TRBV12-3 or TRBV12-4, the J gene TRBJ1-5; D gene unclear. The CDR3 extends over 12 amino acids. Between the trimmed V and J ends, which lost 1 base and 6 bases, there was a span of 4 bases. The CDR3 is CASSLGGQPQHF. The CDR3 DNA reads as TGTGCCAGCAGTTTAGGGGGTCAGCCCCAGCATTTT.

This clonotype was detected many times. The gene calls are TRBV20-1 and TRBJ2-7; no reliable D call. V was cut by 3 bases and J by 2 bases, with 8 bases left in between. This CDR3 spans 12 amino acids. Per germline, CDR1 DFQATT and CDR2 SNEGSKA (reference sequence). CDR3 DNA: TGCAGTGCTAGGAGGTCAGCCTACGAGCAGTACTTC. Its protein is CSARRSAYEQYF.

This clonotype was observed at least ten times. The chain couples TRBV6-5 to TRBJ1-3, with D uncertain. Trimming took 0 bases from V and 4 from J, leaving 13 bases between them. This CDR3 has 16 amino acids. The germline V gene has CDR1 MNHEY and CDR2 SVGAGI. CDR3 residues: CASSYSVTAGGNTIYF. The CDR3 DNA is TGTGCCAGCAGTTACTCGGTCACCGCGGGGGGAAACACCATATATTTT.

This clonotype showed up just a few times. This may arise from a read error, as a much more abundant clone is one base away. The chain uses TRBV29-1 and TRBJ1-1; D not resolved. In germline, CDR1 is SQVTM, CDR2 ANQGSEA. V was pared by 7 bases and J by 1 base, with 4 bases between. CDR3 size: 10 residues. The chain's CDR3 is CSGQNTEAFF. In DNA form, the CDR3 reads TGCAGCGGACAGAACACTGAAGCTTTCTTT.

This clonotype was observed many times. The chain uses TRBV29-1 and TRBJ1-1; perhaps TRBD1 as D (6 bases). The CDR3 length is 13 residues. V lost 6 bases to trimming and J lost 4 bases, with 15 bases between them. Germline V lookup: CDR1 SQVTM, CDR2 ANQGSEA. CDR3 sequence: CSVVGHLGTEAFF. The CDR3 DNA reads TGCAGCGTCGTGGGACATTTGGGCACTGAAGCTTTCTTT.

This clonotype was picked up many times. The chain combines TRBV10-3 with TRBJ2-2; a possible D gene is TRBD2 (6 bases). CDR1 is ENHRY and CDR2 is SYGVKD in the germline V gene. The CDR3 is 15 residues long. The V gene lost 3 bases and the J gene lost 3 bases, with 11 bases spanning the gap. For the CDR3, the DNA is TGTGCCATCAGTGAAGGGCGGGACTACACCGGGGAGCTGTTTTTT. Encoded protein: CAISEGRDYTGELFF.

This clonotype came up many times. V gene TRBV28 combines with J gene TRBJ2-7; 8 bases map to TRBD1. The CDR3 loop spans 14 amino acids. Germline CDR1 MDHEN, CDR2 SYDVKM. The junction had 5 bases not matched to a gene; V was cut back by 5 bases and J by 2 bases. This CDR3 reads CASSTGTGPYEQYF. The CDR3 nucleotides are TGTGCCAGCAGTACTGGGACAGGCCCCTACGAGCAGTACTTC. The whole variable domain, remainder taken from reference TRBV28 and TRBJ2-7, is DVKVTQSSRYLVKRTGEKVFLECVQDMDHENMFWYRQDPGLGLRLIYFSYDVKMKEKGDIPEGYSVSREKKERFSLILESASTNQTSMYLCASSTGTGPYEQYFGPGTRLTVT.